Below, 22 T cell receptor beta chains from the same sample are listed, as sequenced in a study of neurological immune-mediated disorders. Time point reported: longitudinal time-point 2. TCRdb re-analysed the 5' RACE reads in MiXCR, keeping a single row per CDR3 protein. The sample lists roughly 60,000 distinct CDR3 sequences, around a tenth seen once, with roughly an eighth in the top ten. Sequenced sample: PBMCs. The receptor set was obtained from a young man in good health.

Many counts were recorded for this clonotype. The chain employs TRBV12-3 or TRBV12-4 and TRBJ2-5; D possibly corresponds to TRBD2 (5 bases). Between the trimmed V and J ends, which lost 3 bases and 2 bases, there was a span of 10 bases. CDR3 length equals 14 residues. The CDR3 DNA reads as TGTGCCAGCAGTTTGCCTAGCAGTCAAGAGACCCAGTACTTC. This translates into CASSLPSSQETQYF.

About this clonotype itself: A much larger clone is a single base away; this may be a read error. This rearrangement joins TRBV6-1 to TRBJ2-2; 9 bases match TRBD1. Germline CDR1 MNHNS, CDR2 SASEGT. The CDR3 runs 16 residues. The CDR3 DNA reads as TGTGCCAGCCGGACAGGGGAGAATTTGAACACCGGGGAGCTGCTTTTT. As protein: CASRTGENLNTGELLF.

This clonotype was detected many times. This CDR3 reads CSAGDRGTRAEAFF. For the CDR3, the DNA is TGCAGTGCTGGCGACCGAGGGACAAGGGCTGAAGCTTTCTTT. The genes are TRBV20-1 and TRBJ1-1; D is possibly TRBD1 (6 bases). Between the trimmed V and J ends, which lost 5 bases and 6 bases, there was a span of 19 bases. The CDR3 covers 14 residues. CDR1 DFQATT and CDR2 SNEGSKA come from the germline V gene (reference sequence).

The sample holds one count of this clonotype. A much larger clone is a single base away; this may be a read error. The rearrangement uses TRBV7-6 and TRBJ2-7; D might be TRBD1 (5 bases). The CDR3 consists of 15 residues. CDR1 is SGHVS and CDR2 is FNYEAQ in the germline V gene. Trimming left V 1 base short and J 5 bases short, with 15 bases between. The DNA for the CDR3 is TGTGCCAGCAGCTTAGGGGCAGGGCCCACCCACGAGCAGTACTTC. It specifies CASSLGAGPTHEQYF.

This clonotype was seen repeatedly, ten times or more. The rearrangement joins TRBV5-1 to TRBJ1-1; D is uncertain. Germline CDR1 and CDR2: SGHRS and YFSETQ. The CDR3 runs 13 residues. V dropped 1 base and J dropped 5 bases, with 9 bases sitting between them. The CDR3: CASSLLEWTEAFF. The CDR3 DNA sequence: TGCGCCAGCAGCTTGTTGGAATGGACTGAAGCTTTCTTT.

This clonotype has a count of ten or more. DNA for the CDR3: TGTGCCAGCAGCAAAGGACACCCGAGCTCCTACGAGCAGTACTTC. Its translation is CASSKGHPSSYEQYF. The gene calls are TRBV12-3 or TRBV12-4 and TRBJ2-7; perhaps TRBD1 as D (5 bases). Deletions cut 6 bases from V and 0 bases from J, with 15 bases between. The CDR3 is 15 amino acids.

This clonotype has ten or more counts. The chain recombines TRBV28 with TRBJ2-1, with TRBD2 as a possible D gene (6 bases). V was trimmed by 7 bases and J by 8 bases, leaving 12 bases between them. In germline, CDR1 is MDHEN, CDR2 SYDVKM. The CDR3 is 12 amino acids. CDR3 sequence reads: CASTAQRDEQFF. CDR3 nucleotide sequence: TGTGCCAGCACCGCCCAGCGGGATGAGCAGTTCTTC.

This clonotype has ten or more counts. The rearrangement links TRBV4-3 to TRBJ2-7, with D possibly being TRBD2 (5 bases). This CDR3 is built from 18 residues. V was clipped by 0 bases and J by 6 bases, with 24 bases between them. Germline values: CDR1 LGHNA, CDR2 YSLEER. CDR3 DNA: TGCGCCAGCAGCCAAGATGTTGTAGCGAGCTACCCAACGGGCGAGCAGTACTTC. Translation: CASSQDVVASYPTGEQYF.

This clonotype was found many times. The rearrangement links TRBV20-1 to TRBJ2-5; TRBD2 aligns across 14 bases. The CDR3 is 14 residues long. The germline V gene encodes CDR1 DFQATT and CDR2 SNEGSKA (reference sequence). Unmatched junction bases numbered 5, after V lost 6 bases and J lost 5 bases. The CDR3 bases are TGCAGTGCGGGACTAGCGGGAGAGACTGAGACCCAGTACTTC. It yields the protein CSAGLAGETETQYF.

This clonotype was seen at least ten times. The V gene is TRBV2, the J gene TRBJ2-7; weak D call: TRBD1 (7 bases). The CDR3 sequence is 15 residues long. Trimming removed 7 bases from V and 1 base from J, with 17 bases in between. The V gene's germline CDR1 is SNHLY and CDR2 FYNNEI. The CDR3 is CASMRTGGGSYEQYF. CDR3 bases: TGTGCCAGCATGAGGACAGGAGGGGGATCCTACGAGCAGTACTTC.

This clonotype showed up many times. V gene TRBV5-1 combines with J gene TRBJ1-3; D is unresolved. In germline, CDR1 is SGHRS, CDR2 YFSETQ. Trimming stripped 0 bases from V and 0 bases from J, with 4 bases between. CDR3 length: 14 amino acids. The CDR3 DNA follows: TGCGCCAGCAGCTTGGGTAACTCTGGAAACACCATATATTTT. Translated, it gives CASSLGNSGNTIYF.

This clonotype showed up many times. This rearrangement joins TRBV5-1 to TRBJ2-7, with TRBD1 as a possible D gene (5 bases). Germline values: CDR1 SGHRS, CDR2 YFSETQ. The CDR3 spans 16 residues. V was clipped by 4 bases and J by 3 bases, with 20 bases between them. As DNA, the CDR3 is TGCGCCAGCAGCCAACCCGAGGCCAGGGTGGACTACGAGCAGTACTTC. Amino acids: CASSQPEARVDYEQYF.

In this sample, this clonotype turned up many times. The V gene is TRBV5-4, the J gene TRBJ1-4; TRBD1 matches 7 bases. The germline gives CDR1 SGHNT, CDR2 YYREEE (reference sequence). J lost 3 bases, V lost 4 bases, and 12 bases had no gene match. This CDR3 has 17 amino acids. The CDR3 DNA follows: TGTGCCAGCAGCACGCAGACAGGGCCAGCGGCTAATGAAAAACTGTTTTTT. Its translation: CASSTQTGPAANEKLFF.

This clonotype was counted ten times or more. The rearrangement links TRBV24-1 to TRBJ2-3; no clear D gene. Per the germline V gene, CDR1 is KGHDR and CDR2 is SFDVKD. Trimming removed 5 bases from V and 0 bases from J, with 8 bases in between. The CDR3 is 14 amino acids. CDR3 amino acids: CATSVSGSTDTQYF. Written as DNA, the CDR3 is TGTGCCACCAGTGTTTCAGGTAGCACAGATACGCAGTATTTT.

This clonotype was detected ten times or more. J is TRBJ2-1 and V is TRBV7-3; 9 bases fit TRBD2. V shed 8 bases, J shed 6 bases, and the junction held 5 bases outside the gene matches. Germline values: CDR1 SGHTA, CDR2 FQGTGA. This CDR3 comprises 13 residues. The CDR3 nucleotides read TGTGCCAGCTCCCCTAGCGGGATCAATGAGCAGTTCTTC. It encodes CASSPSGINEQFF.

This clonotype was found many times. V usage is TRBV2 and J usage is TRBJ2-2; TRBD1 matches 8 bases. The V and J ends lost 7 bases and 6 bases, in that order; junction bases with no gene match: 1. The CDR3 is 12 residues long. CDR1 and CDR2 from the germline V gene are SNHLY and FYNNEI. CDR3 in DNA: TGTGCCAGCACAGGGGGCCCCGGGGAGCTGTTTTTT. Amino acid sequence: CASTGGPGELFF.

The table lists this clonotype with many counts. The chain recombines TRBV6-5 with TRBJ2-7, with 10 bases aligning to TRBD1. There are 15 residues in the CDR3. J gave up 2 bases and V 6 bases, and 7 bases lay outside the gene matches. The V gene's germline CDR1 is MNHEY and CDR2 SVGAGI. The DNA for the CDR3 is TGTGCCAGCAGGAATGACAGGGGGCCTACCTACGAGCAGTACTTC. Protein product: CASRNDRGPTYEQYF.

This clonotype has at least ten counts. The chain carries TRBV20-1 and TRBJ2-1; D gene uncertain. CDR1 and CDR2 from the germline V gene are DFQATT and SNEGSKA (reference sequence). The CDR3 has 13 amino acids. V lost 2 bases to trimming and J lost 3 bases, with 8 bases between them. The CDR3 protein is CSARMDFYNEQFF. CDR3 in DNA: TGCAGTGCTAGAATGGATTTCTACAATGAGCAGTTCTTC.

The chain joins TRBV10-3 to TRBJ2-1; TRBD1 matches 10 bases. Per the germline V gene, CDR1 is ENHRY and CDR2 is SYGVKD. CDR3 length: 14 residues. V gave up 3 bases and J gave up 8 bases; unmatched junction bases: 4. Written as DNA, the CDR3 is TGTGCCATCAGTGAACGGGACAGGGGCGATGAGCAGTTCTTC. It codes for CAISERDRGDEQFF.

This clonotype was seen more than once but under ten times. One junction end disagrees with the germline gene, perhaps due to a read error. The V call is TRBV6-1, the J call TRBJ1-4; 10 bases line up with TRBD1. CDR3 size: 12 residues. CDR1 and CDR2 from the germline V gene are MNHNS and SASEGT. The CDR3 protein is CASRADPGQGSF. As DNA, the CDR3 is TGTGCCAGCAGGGCCGACCCGGGACAGGGGTCTTTT.

V usage is TRBV7-2 and J usage is TRBJ2-2; the D gene is possibly TRBD2 (5 bases). CDR1 SGHTA and CDR2 FQGNSA come from the germline V gene. Between the trimmed V and J ends, which lost 5 bases and 7 bases, there was a span of 14 bases. This CDR3 is 14 amino acids long. The CDR3 here is CASSTLGDHGELFF. The CDR3 DNA sequence: TGTGCCAGCAGCACCCTGGGAGACCACGGGGAGCTGTTTTTT.

This clonotype was counted ten times or more. V and J are TRBV5-1 and TRBJ2-1; D ambiguous. CDR1 and CDR2 (germline): SGHRS, YFSETQ. There are 11 residues in the CDR3. V was shortened by 3 bases and J by 5 bases, with 3 bases between the two germline ends. The CDR3 nucleotides are TGCGCCAGCAGCTCGAACAATGAGCAGTTCTTC. Amino acid sequence: CASSSNNEQFF.